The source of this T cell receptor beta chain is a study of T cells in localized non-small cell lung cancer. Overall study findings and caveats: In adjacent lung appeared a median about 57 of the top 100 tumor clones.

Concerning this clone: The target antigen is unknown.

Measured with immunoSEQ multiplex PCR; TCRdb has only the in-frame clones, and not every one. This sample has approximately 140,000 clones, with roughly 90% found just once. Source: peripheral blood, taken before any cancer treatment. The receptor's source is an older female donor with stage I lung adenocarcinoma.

The CDR3: CASSLMTSGRLYEQYF. The CDR3 coding sequence is TGTGCCAGCAGTCTCATGACTAGCGGGAGGTTATACGAGCAGTACTTC. The V and J genes are TRBV27 and TRBJ2-7; 13 bases line up with TRBD2. From germline, CDR1 is MNHEY and CDR2 SMNVEV (reference sequence). J was trimmed by 4 bases and V by 5 bases; bases with no gene match: 8. The CDR3 loop spans 16 amino acids.